Listed below are T cell receptor beta chains from one sample, sequenced in a study of T cell changes during pregnancy in multiple sclerosis. Measured with immunoSEQ multiplex PCR; TCRdb has only the in-frame clones, and not every one. This sample carries about 40,000 clones, under 95% of them seen once, and the ten largest clones take approximately 1.5%. The sequenced material came from PBMCs (not recorded whether the cells were cultured). These TCRs come from a female donor with multiple sclerosis, enrolled in a pregnancy study. CDR3s leave out the opening cysteine and the closing phenylalanine or tryptophan.

j_call v_call cdr3_aa
TRBJ2-1 TRBV5-6 ASSLWVGLAAYNEQF
TRBJ1-5 TRBV7-2 ASSFYLNQPQH
TRBJ1-1 TRBV27 ASSLFWRNTEAF
TRBJ1-1 TRBV10-1 ASSERLGAVTEAF
TRBJ2-2 TRBV6-1 ASSDLLAETGELF
TRBJ1-5 TRBV4-1 ASSQVFPRMQPQH
TRBJ1-5 TRBV5-8 ASSRGIYSNQPQH
TRBJ1-5 TRBV2 ASSEERGNQPQH
TRBJ1-5 TRBV28 ASRHPSNQPQH
TRBJ2-4 TRBV5-1 ASSLVSGARNIQY
TRBJ1-5 TRBV27 ASSFSGTNQPQH
TRBJ2-2 TRBV27 ASRAEVNTGELF
TRBJ2-7 TRBV30 AWSRDNAYEQY
TRBJ1-4 TRBV5-6 ASSPVGSTNEKLF
TRBJ1-2 TRBV19 ASSAQGSKYGYT
TRBJ2-7 TRBV5-1 ASSLADRGGEQY
TRBJ2-3 TRBV5-1 ASSSGLAGNTDTQY
TRBJ1-1 TRBV28 ASSLQGAWDTEAF
TRBJ2-1 TRBV4-2 ASSQNLAGGLNEQF
TRBJ2-7 TRBV28 ASGRQGLTYEQY
TRBJ1-1 TRBV28 ASRIRRSEAF
TRBJ1-2 TRBV9 ASSTPMTAPYGYT
TRBJ1-5 TRBV5-1 ANRQGGDSNQPQH
TRBJ2-1 TRBV18 ASSGLAGNYNEQF
TRBJ1-3 TRBV19 ASSSTGSTGNTIY
TRBJ2-7 TRBV28 ASKVQAGPSYEQY
TRBJ1-1 TRBV4-1 ASSHNQLGPLFMNTEAF
TRBJ2-7 TRBV5-8 ASSLGQGKLSYEQY
TRBJ2-2 TRBV7-8 ASSLRASLTGELF
TRBJ1-1 TRBV5-1 ASSWTGMNTEAF
TRBJ2-1 TRBV9 ASSVAMGGLFNEQF
TRBJ2-3 TRBV5-1 ASSLAGTWTDTQY
TRBJ2-6 TRBV14 ASSQVGLWANVLT
TRBJ2-1 TRBV4-2 ASSPHDEGLAGGPLYNEQF
TRBJ2-3 TRBV29-1 SVGGSTLTSTDTQY
TRBJ1-5 TRBV9 ASSPWDSNQPQH
TRBJ2-7 TRBV4-3 ASSQERQGMYEQY
TRBJ1-2 TRBV6-1 ASSAASLNYGYT
TRBJ1-2 TRBV7-9 ASSSEGGYGYT
TRBJ2-3 TRBV9 ASGREPTDTQY
TRBJ2-1 TRBV19 ASSGTSGSYNEQF
TRBJ2-3 TRBV10-1 ASSEDGRVQY
TRBJ2-7 TRBV7-8 ASSFPQGEQY
TRBJ1-4 TRBV5-6 ASSSLRNEKLF
TRBJ2-3 TRBV27 ASREAFAGVSTDTQY
TRBJ1-2 TRBV5-1 ASSLEGQGFSNYGYT
TRBJ1-5 TRBV11-2 ASSLGDPSNQPQH
TRBJ1-3 TRBV29-1 SVVRDLGNTIY
TRBJ1-4 TRBV28 ASSLVGQATGGEKLF